The next 17 T cell receptor beta chains were all read from a single sample in a study of control samples from healthy donors and cancer patients. Data came from immunoSEQ multiplex PCR; TCRdb stores just in-frame clones and leaves some out. This table has about 180,000 clones, roughly 89% appearing once. Sample: blood. The origin of the receptors is a woman aged 50 to 65 in good health.

This clone was detected only once. The chain couples TRBV27 to TRBJ2-4; 10 bases are shared with TRBD1. Trimming took 5 bases from V and 0 from J; bases not matched to a gene: 4. The CDR3 loop spans 16 amino acids. Germline V gene data show CDR1 as MNHEY and CDR2 as SMNVEV (reference sequence). Here the CDR3 reads CASSPGTGVAKNIQYF. CDR3 nucleotide sequence: TGTGCCAGCAGTCCTGGGACAGGGGTAGCCAAAAACATTCAGTACTTC.

CDR3 loop: CASSPSLRDTQYF. In nucleotides, the CDR3 is TGTGCCAGCAGCCCCTCCTTAAGAGATACGCAGTATTTT. J is TRBJ2-3 and V is TRBV7-2; no definite D call. The V end was cut by 5 bases, the J end by 5 bases, with 11 bases between. This CDR3 is built from 13 residues. The V gene's germline CDR1 is SGHTA and CDR2 FQGNSA.

The genes are TRBV9 and TRBJ2-2; tentative D call: TRBD2 (6 bases). Germline values: CDR1 SGDLS, CDR2 YYNGEE. This CDR3 comprises 16 residues. Trimming cost V 6 bases and J 7 bases, with 22 bases left between them. CDR3 coding DNA: TGTGCCAGCACCCCCACTCGCGGGGTACCCAGCGGGGAGCTGTTTTTT. The encoded protein is CASTPTRGVPSGELFF.

The rearrangement links TRBV30 to TRBJ2-2; 13 bases are shared with TRBD2. The V gene's germline CDR1 is GTSNPN and CDR2 SVGIG (reference sequence). V trimming: 3 bases; J trimming: 5 bases; junction bases outside the gene matches: 3. This CDR3 has 15 amino acids. For the CDR3, the DNA is TGTGCCTGGAGGATGGGACTAGCGGGAACCGGGGAGCTGTTTTTT. It yields the protein CAWRMGLAGTGELFF.

The chain employs TRBV28 and TRBJ1-2, with 7 bases aligning to TRBD1. V dropped 5 bases and J dropped 4; count of bases not matched to a gene: 7. The CDR3 has 14 residues. Looked up from germline, CDR1 is MDHEN and CDR2 is SYDVKM. The chain's CDR3 is CASSPRGQIYGYTF. CDR3 coding DNA: TGTGCCAGCAGTCCGCGGGGACAGATCTATGGCTACACCTTC.

This clone has a single count. The chain is built from TRBV21-1 and TRBJ2-7. TRBV21-1 represents a pseudogene. The CDR3 runs to 13 residues. This chain's CDR3 is CASRRDIAYEQYF. CDR3 in DNA: TGTGCCAGCAGGCGGGACATCGCCTACGAGCAGTACTTC.

CDR3 coding DNA: TGTGCCAGCTCGGGGGGGGGACGGAACTACGAGCAGTACTTC. This encodes CASSGGGRNYEQYF. The V call is TRBV18, the J call TRBJ2-7; 7 bases line up with TRBD2. Per germline, CDR1 KGHSH and CDR2 LQKENI. The V gene end was trimmed by 6 bases and the J gene end by 3 bases; junction bases not matched to a gene: 8. There are 14 residues in the CDR3.

Note on this clone: Different DNA sequences within this sample yield the same CDR3. V usage is TRBV4-3 and J usage is TRBJ2-2; D gene uncertain. This CDR3 contains 11 residues. Trimming left V 3 bases short and J 6 bases short, with 2 bases between. Per germline, CDR1 LGHNA and CDR2 YSLEER. Here the CDR3 DNA reads TGCGCCAGCAGCCACTCCGGGGAGCTGTTTTTT. Protein: CASSHSGELFF.

V and J are TRBV3-1 (or the pseudogene TRBV3-2) and TRBJ1-1, with D possibly being TRBD1 (5 bases). Deletions cut 1 base from V and 4 bases from J, with 16 bases between. CDR3 length: 16 residues. Germline CDR1 is LGHDT and CDR2 is YNNKEL (reference sequence). DNA for the CDR3: TGTGCCAGCAGCCAAGGGGGGAGAGTCGGGGGCACTGAAGCTTTCTTT. It encodes CASSQGGRVGGTEAFF.

The chain joins TRBV7-3 to TRBJ1-5; D gene ambiguous. Trimming left V 3 bases short and J 0 bases short, with 9 bases between. Germline V CDR1 and CDR2: SGHTA, FQGTGA. The CDR3 runs 15 residues. CDR3 in amino acids: CASSLGSGSNQPQHF. The DNA of the CDR3 is TGTGCCAGCAGCTTGGGATCCGGTAGCAATCAGCCCCAGCATTTT.

V gene TRBV19 combines with J gene TRBJ1-5; no reliable D call. CDR3 length: 16 amino acids. Germline CDR1 and CDR2: LNHDA and SQIVND (reference sequence). Trimming removed 6 bases at V and 5 bases at J, with 20 bases between. The CDR3 nucleotides are TGTGCCAGTAGCGTAAGGTCGGGCACGTCGGATCAGCCCCAGCATTTT. This translates into CASSVRSGTSDQPQHF.

The rearrangement joins TRBV3-1 (or the pseudogene TRBV3-2) to TRBJ1-2, with D unresolved. CDR1 is LGHDT, CDR2 YNNKEL, per germline (reference sequence). The CDR3 contains 11 residues. The ends were cut back, 3 bases at V and 8 bases at J, with 7 bases in the middle. This chain's CDR3 is CASSHRRGYTF. CDR3 DNA: TGTGCCAGCAGCCACCGGAGGGGCTACACCTTC.

The rearrangement joins TRBV7-2 to TRBJ2-3; 9 nucleotides agree with TRBD2. Germline CDR1 is SGHTA and CDR2 is FQGNSA. The junction had 3 bases not matched to a gene; V was cut back by 5 bases and J by 0 bases. The CDR3 spans 15 residues. CDR3 residues: CASSPSGTSTDTQYF. Here the CDR3 DNA reads TGTGCCAGCAGCCCTAGCGGGACCAGCACAGATACGCAGTATTTT. Based on the CDR3 plus reference TRBV7-2 and TRBJ2-3, the full variable domain is GAGVSQSPSNKVTEKGKDVELRCDPISGHTALYWYRQSLGQGLEFLIYFQGNSAPDKSGLPSDRFSAERTGGSVSTLTIQRTQQEDSAVYLCASSPSGTSTDTQYFGPGTRLTVL.

The rearrangement joins TRBV19 to TRBJ1-5, with TRBD1 matching 7 bases. V trimming: 5 bases; J trimming: 3 bases; junction bases outside the gene matches: 10. The germline V gene encodes CDR1 LNHDA and CDR2 SQIVND (reference sequence). The CDR3 loop spans 16 amino acids. The CDR3 DNA is TGTGCCAGTAGTTCGGCGACAGGGAATAACAATCAGCCCCAGCATTTT. Its translation is CASSSATGNNNQPQHF. Filled out from reference TRBV19 and TRBJ1-5, the complete variable domain reads DGGITQSPKYLFRKEGQNVTLSCEQNLNHDAMYWYRQDPGQGLRLIYYSQIVNDFQKGDIAEGYSVSREKKESFPLTVTSAQKNPTAFYLCASSSATGNNNQPQHFGDGTRLSIL.

The chain uses TRBV7-9 and TRBJ2-5; 9 nucleotides agree with TRBD2. CDR1 is SEHNR and CDR2 is FQNEAQ in the germline V gene (reference sequence). V was clipped by 2 bases and J by 3 bases; unmatched bases: 4. The CDR3 is 15 amino acids. The CDR3 sequence: CASSLWLAGKETQYF. CDR3 sequence (DNA): TGTGCCAGCAGCTTATGGCTAGCGGGAAAAGAGACCCAGTACTTC. Variable domain in full (rest from reference TRBV7-9 and TRBJ2-5): DTGVSQNPRHKITKRGQNVTFRCDPISEHNRLYWYRQTLGQGPEFLTYFQNEAQLEKSRLLSDRFSAERPKGSFSTLEIQRTEQGDSAMYLCASSLWLAGKETQYFGPGTRLLVL.

The J gene is TRBJ2-3, the V gene TRBV6-4; D is unclear. The CDR3 has 16 residues. Germline CDR1 is MRHNA and CDR2 is SNTAGT. The V end was cut by 0 bases, the J end by 1 base, with 11 bases between. The CDR3 region is CASSDSPEQRTDTQYF. In DNA form, the CDR3 reads TGTGCCAGCAGTGACTCCCCGGAACAACGCACAGATACGCAGTATTTT.

The CDR3 loop reads CASSVVAGGGTDTQYF. The CDR3 DNA reads TGTGCCAGCAGCGTAGTAGCGGGGGGGGGCACAGATACGCAGTATTTT. The J gene is TRBJ2-3, the V gene TRBV9, with 11 bases lining up with TRBD2. The CDR3 covers 16 residues. Germline CDR1 reads SGDLS; CDR2 reads YYNGEE. Unmatched junction bases numbered 1, after V lost 0 bases and J lost 1 base.